This is a list of T cell receptor beta chains from one sample in a study of blood T cell repertoires in COVID-19. Profiling relied on immunoSEQ multiplex PCR, and the TCRdb table lists in-frame clones only, not all of them. The sample includes some 180,000 clones, about 93% of them seen just once. The sequencing sample was made of peripheral blood. The receptors shown here come from a man between 50 and 59 years old with acute or convalescent COVID-19. CDR3s include the opening cysteine and the closing phenylalanine or tryptophan. Each record gives: clone size, J gene, D gene, V gene, CDR3 protein, CDR3 DNA. D genes are given only for firm matches. Size values are once, few and many counts, or a class for expanded clones, and some rows have none.

clone_size: -; j_call: TRBJ2-2; d_call: -; v_call: TRBV10-3; cdr3_aa: CAISVPFTGLENTGELFF; cdr3_nt: TGTGCCATCAGTGTACCCTTTACAGGGTTAGAGAACACCGGGGAGCTGTTTTTT
clone_size: -; j_call: TRBJ1-1; d_call: -; v_call: TRBV7-2; cdr3_aa: CASSLKGWYTEAFF; cdr3_nt: TGTGCCAGCAGCTTAAAGGGGTGGTACACTGAAGCTTTCTTT
clone_size: once; j_call: TRBJ1-3; d_call: -; v_call: TRBV19; cdr3_aa: CASSISGQSSGNTIYF; cdr3_nt: TGTGCCAGTAGTATATCAGGGCAGAGCTCTGGAAACACCATATATTTT
clone_size: few; j_call: TRBJ2-7; d_call: TRBD2; v_call: TRBV7-9; cdr3_aa: CASSKGLADYEQYF; cdr3_nt: TGTGCCAGCAGCAAAGGACTAGCAGATTACGAGCAGTACTTC
clone_size: -; j_call: TRBJ2-1; d_call: -; v_call: TRBV4-3; cdr3_aa: CASSQVDWLGNEQFF; cdr3_nt: TGCGCCAGCAGCCAAGTGGACTGGTTGGGCAATGAGCAGTTCTTC
clone_size: -; j_call: TRBJ2-1; d_call: TRBD1; v_call: TRBV7-2; cdr3_aa: CASSLWGTGETEQFF; cdr3_nt: TGTGCCAGCAGCTTATGGGGGACAGGGGAAACTGAGCAGTTCTTC
clone_size: -; j_call: TRBJ1-6; d_call: -; v_call: TRBV20-1; cdr3_aa: CSASEQGKVVHF; cdr3_nt: TGCAGTGCTAGTGAACAGGGAAAAGTTGTCCACTTT
clone_size: -; j_call: TRBJ1-2; d_call: TRBD1; v_call: TRBV30; cdr3_aa: CAWSFTGGLYGYTF; cdr3_nt: TGTGCCTGGAGTTTTACAGGGGGCCTCTATGGCTACACCTTC
clone_size: -; j_call: TRBJ2-1; d_call: TRBD1; v_call: TRBV18; cdr3_aa: CASSLTGGDNEQFF; cdr3_nt: TGTGCCAGCTCACTGACAGGGGGAGACAATGAGCAGTTCTTC
clone_size: once; j_call: TRBJ2-3; d_call: TRBD1; v_call: TRBV30; cdr3_aa: CAWSVGRGPTDTQYF; cdr3_nt: TGTGCCTGGAGTGTCGGCAGGGGGCCCACAGATACGCAGTATTTT
clone_size: once; j_call: TRBJ1-3; d_call: -; v_call: TRBV28; cdr3_aa: CASSLRLSGNTIYF; cdr3_nt: TGTGCCAGCAGTTTGCGACTCTCTGGAAACACCATATATTTT
clone_size: -; j_call: TRBJ2-7; d_call: TRBD2; v_call: TRBV3-1/TRBV3-2; cdr3_aa: CASSLAGGNPYEQYF; cdr3_nt: TGTGCCAGCAGCCTAGCGGGGGGCAATCCCTACGAGCAGTACTTC